The entry below describes one TCR beta chain. The data belong to a study of blood T cell repertoires in COVID-19. At the level of the study: Researchers got acute and convalescent COVID-19 samples from the United States, Italy and Spain. Sample material is recorded as cDNA or gDNA derived from T cells, B-cell-depleted T cells, or PBMCs.

V lost 3 bases, J lost 4 bases, and 16 bases lay in between. Germline-derived CDR1 and CDR2 are LGHDT and YNNKEL (reference sequence). The CDR3 runs 16 residues. Individuals aged roughly 18 to 95 years were recruited from roughly 22 US areas. Here immunoSEQ multiplex PCR was the method, and the copy in TCRdb shows in-frame clones only, minus some. Among fewer than 350,000 clones listed, roughly 90% were seen once. This sequence originates from a woman aged 40 to 50 with acute COVID-19. The sample taken for sequencing was PBMCs or T cells enriched from blood (not recorded which). This chain joins TRBV3-1 (or the pseudogene TRBV3-2) and TRBJ2-1; the D gene is possibly TRBD1 (6 bases). The CDR3 loop is CASSHVGQLIYNEQFF. CDR3 sequence (DNA): TGTGCCAGCAGCCACGTAGGACAGTTAATTTACAATGAGCAGTTCTTC.